This is a list of T cell receptor beta chains from one sample in a study of OX40 agonist ivuxolimab in advanced cancers. Produced via immunoSEQ multiplex PCR; TCRdb's table is partial and in-frame only. The data show some 77,000 clones, 90% seen once. The source was CD4+ or CD8+ T cells sorted from blood, collected in a trial of the OX40 agonist ivuxolimab. The receptors were sampled from an adult with an advanced solid tumor such as melanoma, head and neck, liver or kidney cancer. CDR3s include the opening cysteine and the closing phenylalanine or tryptophan. Fields, in order: CDR3 protein, CDR3 DNA, clone size, D gene, V gene, CDR3 length, J gene. A D gene is named only where the DNA matches it firmly. Some rows mark clone size as missing; the rest say once, few, many or name a class of expanded clone.

cdr3_aa: CASSLGQGAKAGYTF; cdr3_nt: TGTGCCAGCAGCTTAGGACAGGGGGCGAAGGCCGGCTACACCTTC; clone_size: .; d_call: TRBD1; v_call: TRBV7-9; cdr3_length: 15; j_call: TRBJ1-2
cdr3_aa: CASRETGTGDGYTF; cdr3_nt: TGTGCCAGCAGAGAAACCGGGACAGGGGATGGCTACACCTTC; clone_size: once; d_call: TRBD1; v_call: TRBV6-5; cdr3_length: 14; j_call: TRBJ1-2
cdr3_aa: CASSVVEGRGYTF; cdr3_nt: TGTGCCAGCAGCGTAGTGGAGGGCCGGGGCTACACCTTC; clone_size: .; d_call: .; v_call: TRBV9; cdr3_length: 13; j_call: TRBJ1-2
cdr3_aa: CASSFEDRATGELFF; cdr3_nt: TGTGCCAGCAGCTTTGAGGACAGGGCGACCGGGGAGCTGTTTTTT; clone_size: .; d_call: .; v_call: TRBV12-1; cdr3_length: 15; j_call: TRBJ2-2
cdr3_aa: CASSPGDNYEQYF; cdr3_nt: TGTGCCAGCAGCCCAGGGGACAACTACGAGCAGTACTTC; clone_size: .; d_call: .; v_call: TRBV7-9; cdr3_length: 13; j_call: TRBJ2-7
cdr3_aa: CASSLWRGSEGTEAFF; cdr3_nt: TGTGCCAGCAGTTTATGGAGAGGGTCAGAGGGCACTGAAGCTTTCTTT; clone_size: .; d_call: .; v_call: TRBV28; cdr3_length: 16; j_call: TRBJ1-1
cdr3_aa: CASSKGLAANTGELFF; cdr3_nt: TGTGCCAGCAGCAAGGGACTAGCGGCGAACACCGGGGAGCTGTTTTTT; clone_size: few; d_call: TRBD2; v_call: TRBV4-2; cdr3_length: 16; j_call: TRBJ2-2
cdr3_aa: CASSLAGTGASGNTIYF; cdr3_nt: TGCGCCAGCAGCTTGGCCGGGACAGGGGCCTCTGGAAACACCATATATTTT; clone_size: .; d_call: TRBD1; v_call: TRBV5-1; cdr3_length: 17; j_call: TRBJ1-3
cdr3_aa: CATSLIGDTGELFF; cdr3_nt: TGTGCCACCAGTCTAATTGGGGACACCGGGGAGCTGTTTTTT; clone_size: .; d_call: .; v_call: TRBV15; cdr3_length: 14; j_call: TRBJ2-2
cdr3_aa: CASGRDTGNTIYF; cdr3_nt: TGTGCCAGCGGACGGGACACTGGAAACACCATATATTTT; clone_size: .; d_call: .; v_call: TRBV7-8; cdr3_length: 13; j_call: TRBJ1-3
cdr3_aa: CASSGLAGLYEQYF; cdr3_nt: TGTGCCAGCAGTGGGCTAGCGGGACTCTACGAGCAGTACTTC; clone_size: .; d_call: TRBD2; v_call: TRBV7-2; cdr3_length: 14; j_call: TRBJ2-7
cdr3_aa: CASSMIQGANTEAFF; cdr3_nt: TGTGCCAGCAGCATGATTCAGGGGGCGAACACTGAAGCTTTCTTT; clone_size: .; d_call: TRBD1; v_call: TRBV7-9; cdr3_length: 15; j_call: TRBJ1-1
cdr3_aa: CASSSGSTNEKLFF; cdr3_nt: TGTGCCAGCAGCTCAGGGTCAACTAATGAAAAACTGTTTTTT; clone_size: .; d_call: .; v_call: TRBV5-5; cdr3_length: 14; j_call: TRBJ1-4
cdr3_aa: CASSQLQGTMKGDTQYF; cdr3_nt: TGTGCCAGCAGCCAGCTACAGGGAACGATGAAGGGAGATACGCAGTATTTT; clone_size: .; d_call: .; v_call: TRBV14; cdr3_length: 17; j_call: TRBJ2-3
cdr3_aa: CASSSSGGNTEAFF; cdr3_nt: TGTGCCAGCAGCTCGAGTGGGGGGAACACTGAAGCTTTCTTT; clone_size: .; d_call: .; v_call: TRBV7-2; cdr3_length: 14; j_call: TRBJ1-1
cdr3_aa: CASSLMDPANTGELFF; cdr3_nt: TGTGCCAGCTCACTCATGGACCCGGCAAACACCGGGGAGCTGTTTTTT; clone_size: .; d_call: .; v_call: TRBV18; cdr3_length: 16; j_call: TRBJ2-2
cdr3_aa: CTSSLGGYTDTQYF; cdr3_nt: TGCACCAGCAGCCTCGGGGGGTACACAGATACGCAGTATTTT; clone_size: .; d_call: TRBD2; v_call: TRBV5-1; cdr3_length: 14; j_call: TRBJ2-3
cdr3_aa: CASSVDGTQYF; cdr3_nt: TGTGCCAGCAGCGTAGATGGGACCCAGTACTTC; clone_size: .; d_call: .; v_call: TRBV9; cdr3_length: 11; j_call: TRBJ2-5
cdr3_aa: CSVEDGAPQYF; cdr3_nt: TGCAGCGTTGAAGATGGGGCCCCCCAGTACTTC; clone_size: .; d_call: .; v_call: TRBV29-1; cdr3_length: 11; j_call: TRBJ2-5
cdr3_aa: CASSLDAVSSYEQYF; cdr3_nt: TGCGCCAGCAGCTTGGATGCAGTGAGCTCCTACGAGCAGTACTTC; clone_size: once; d_call: .; v_call: TRBV5-1; cdr3_length: 15; j_call: TRBJ2-7
cdr3_aa: CASSQLQGVTEAFF; cdr3_nt: TGTGCCAGCAGCCAGCTACAGGGAGTCACTGAAGCTTTCTTT; clone_size: .; d_call: .; v_call: TRBV14; cdr3_length: 14; j_call: TRBJ1-1
cdr3_aa: CSVDGPGSTDTQYF; cdr3_nt: TGCAGCGTTGATGGTCCGGGGAGTACAGATACGCAGTATTTT; clone_size: .; d_call: .; v_call: TRBV29-1; cdr3_length: 14; j_call: TRBJ2-3
cdr3_aa: CASSLQGQGVAQYF; cdr3_nt: TGCGCCAGCAGCTTGCAGGGACAGGGGGTGGCGCAGTACTTC; clone_size: .; d_call: TRBD1; v_call: TRBV5-1; cdr3_length: 14; j_call: TRBJ2-7
cdr3_aa: CASSPGEKLFF; cdr3_nt: TGTGCCAGCTCACCGGGCGAAAAACTGTTTTTT; clone_size: .; d_call: .; v_call: TRBV18; cdr3_length: 11; j_call: TRBJ1-4
cdr3_aa: CASSVDGGSSYNEQFF; cdr3_nt: TGCGCCAGCAGCGTCGATGGCGGGAGCTCCTACAATGAGCAGTTCTTC; clone_size: .; d_call: TRBD2; v_call: TRBV5-1; cdr3_length: 16; j_call: TRBJ2-1
cdr3_aa: CASSTDTYGYTF; cdr3_nt: TGTGCCAGCAGTACTGACACCTATGGCTACACCTTC; clone_size: once; d_call: .; v_call: TRBV2; cdr3_length: 12; j_call: TRBJ1-2
cdr3_aa: CATEGDGGNQPQHF; cdr3_nt: TGTGCCACCGAAGGGGACGGCGGCAATCAGCCCCAGCATTTT; clone_size: .; d_call: .; v_call: TRBV6-1; cdr3_length: 14; j_call: TRBJ1-5
cdr3_aa: CASVGGPVGYEQYF; cdr3_nt: TGTGCCAGCGTGGGGGGGCCGGTAGGGTACGAGCAGTACTTC; clone_size: .; d_call: .; v_call: TRBV28; cdr3_length: 14; j_call: TRBJ2-7
cdr3_aa: CASSPLGAYNEQFF; cdr3_nt: TGTGCCAGCAGCCCCCTCGGGGCCTACAATGAGCAGTTCTTC; clone_size: .; d_call: .; v_call: TRBV11-3; cdr3_length: 14; j_call: TRBJ2-1
cdr3_aa: CASRLETSRAYEQYF; cdr3_nt: TGTGCAAGTCGCCTGGAGACTAGCCGGGCCTACGAGCAGTACTTC; clone_size: .; d_call: .; v_call: TRBV12-2; cdr3_length: 15; j_call: TRBJ2-7
cdr3_aa: CASSKGHNNQPQHF; cdr3_nt: TGTGCCAGTAGTAAAGGACACAACAATCAGCCCCAGCATTTT; clone_size: .; d_call: .; v_call: TRBV19; cdr3_length: 14; j_call: TRBJ1-5
cdr3_aa: CASTPGGAGGLVYNEQFF; cdr3_nt: TGTGCCAGCACTCCCGGCGGTGCGGGAGGCCTGGTCTACAATGAGCAGTTCTTC; clone_size: .; d_call: TRBD2; v_call: TRBV28; cdr3_length: 18; j_call: TRBJ2-1
cdr3_aa: CASTPESSGEGEQFF; cdr3_nt: TGCGCCAGCACCCCGGAGTCTAGCGGGGAGGGTGAGCAGTTCTTC; clone_size: .; d_call: TRBD2; v_call: TRBV5-1; cdr3_length: 15; j_call: TRBJ2-1
cdr3_aa: CASSRELASSYNEQFF; cdr3_nt: TGTGCCAGCTCACGCGAACTAGCCAGCTCCTACAATGAGCAGTTCTTC; clone_size: .; d_call: .; v_call: TRBV18; cdr3_length: 16; j_call: TRBJ2-1
cdr3_aa: CASSPFTETQYF; cdr3_nt: TGTGCCAGCTCACCATTCACCGAGACCCAGTACTTC; clone_size: .; d_call: .; v_call: TRBV18; cdr3_length: 12; j_call: TRBJ2-5
cdr3_aa: CASSPGQGAVGYTF; cdr3_nt: TGTGCCAGCAGCCCGGGACAGGGGGCGGTTGGCTACACCTTC; clone_size: .; d_call: TRBD1; v_call: TRBV11-2; cdr3_length: 14; j_call: TRBJ1-2
cdr3_aa: CASSPTSGGTYNEQFF; cdr3_nt: TGTGCCAGCAGTCCGACCAGCGGGGGGACCTACAATGAGCAGTTCTTC; clone_size: .; d_call: TRBD2; v_call: TRBV28; cdr3_length: 16; j_call: TRBJ2-1
cdr3_aa: CAWSVRGSSTDTQYF; cdr3_nt: TGTGCCTGGAGTGTACGCGGGTCTAGCACAGATACGCAGTATTTT; clone_size: .; d_call: .; v_call: TRBV30; cdr3_length: 15; j_call: TRBJ2-3
cdr3_aa: CASSPKYASGYTF; cdr3_nt: TGTGCCAGCAGTCCTAAATATGCCTCTGGCTACACCTTC; clone_size: .; d_call: .; v_call: TRBV7-2; cdr3_length: 13; j_call: TRBJ1-2
cdr3_aa: CASSENQGPGATEAFF; cdr3_nt: TGTGCCAGCAGCGAGAACCAGGGACCGGGGGCCACTGAAGCTTTCTTT; clone_size: .; d_call: .; v_call: TRBV28; cdr3_length: 16; j_call: TRBJ1-1